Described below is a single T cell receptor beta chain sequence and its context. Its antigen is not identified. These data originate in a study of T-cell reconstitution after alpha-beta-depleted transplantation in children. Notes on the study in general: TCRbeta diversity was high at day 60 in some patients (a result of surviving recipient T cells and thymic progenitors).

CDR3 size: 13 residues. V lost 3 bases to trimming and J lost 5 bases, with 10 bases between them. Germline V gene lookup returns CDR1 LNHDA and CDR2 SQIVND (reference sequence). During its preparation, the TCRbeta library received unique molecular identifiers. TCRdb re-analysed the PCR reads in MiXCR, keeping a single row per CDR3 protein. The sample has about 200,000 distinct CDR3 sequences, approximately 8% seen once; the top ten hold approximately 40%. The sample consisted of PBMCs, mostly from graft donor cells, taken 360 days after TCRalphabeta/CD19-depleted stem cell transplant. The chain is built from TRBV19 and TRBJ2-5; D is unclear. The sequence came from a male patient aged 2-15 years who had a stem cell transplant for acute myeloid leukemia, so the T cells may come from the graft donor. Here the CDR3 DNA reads TGTGCCAGTAGTATGTGGAGTAAGGAGACCCAGTACTTC. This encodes CASSMWSKETQYF.